The clone carrying this T cell receptor (beta chain) has a handful of counts. What it recognizes is unknown. The sample originates from a study of shared clonotypes between healthy human individuals. The assay ran at deep level. Only in-frame clones appear in the TCRdb table, and some are missing; sequencing was by immunoSEQ multiplex PCR. The sample shows 90,000 to 130,000 clones, over 65% of them seen only once. Germline lookup yields CDR1 LNHDA and CDR2 SQIVND (reference sequence). There are 13 residues in the CDR3. Study observations and caveats: Represented diversity, genetic and exposure-history alike, was limited by few donors. Clonotype sharing among donors was expected to depend on sequencing depth.

The chain recombines TRBV19 with TRBJ2-5, with 9 bases lining up with TRBD1. The last part of the DNA fits TRBJ2-7 better; the J call may be wrong. This receptor was obtained from a woman under 40 in good health. Material for sequencing was memory CD8+ T cells sorted from blood. Documented subset: CD45RO+ cells pooled with CCR7-negative TemRA cells. This CDR3 reads CASCPGTGYEQYF. The CDR3 coding sequence is TGTGCCAGTTGTCCCGGGACAGGGTACGAGCAGTACTTC.